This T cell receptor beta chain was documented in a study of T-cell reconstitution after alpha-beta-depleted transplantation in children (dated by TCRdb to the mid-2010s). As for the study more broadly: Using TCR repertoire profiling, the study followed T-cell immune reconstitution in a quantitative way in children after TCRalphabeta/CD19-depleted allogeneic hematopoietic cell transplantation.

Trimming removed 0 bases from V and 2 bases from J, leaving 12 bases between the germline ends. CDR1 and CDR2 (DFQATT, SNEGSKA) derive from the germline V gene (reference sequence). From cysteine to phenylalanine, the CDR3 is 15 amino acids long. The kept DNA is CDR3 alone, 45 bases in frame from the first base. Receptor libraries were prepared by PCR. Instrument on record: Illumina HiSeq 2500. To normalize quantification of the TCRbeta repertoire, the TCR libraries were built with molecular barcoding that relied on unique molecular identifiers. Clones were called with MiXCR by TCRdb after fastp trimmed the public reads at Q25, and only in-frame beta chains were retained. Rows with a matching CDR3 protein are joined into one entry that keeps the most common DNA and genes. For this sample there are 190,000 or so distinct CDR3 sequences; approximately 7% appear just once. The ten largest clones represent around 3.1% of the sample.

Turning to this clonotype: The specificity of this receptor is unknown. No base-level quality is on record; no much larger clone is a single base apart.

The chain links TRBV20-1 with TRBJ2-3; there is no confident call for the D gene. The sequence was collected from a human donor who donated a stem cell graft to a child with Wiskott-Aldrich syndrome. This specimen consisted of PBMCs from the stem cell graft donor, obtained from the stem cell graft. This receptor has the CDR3 CSARDSLLTTDTQYF. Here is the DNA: TGCAGTGCTAGAGATTCACTGCTCACCACAGATACGCAGTATTTT.